This TCR beta chain was recorded in a study of molecular identifiers for immune sequencing clone quantification. Study-level information: Replicates split RNA from 20,000 or 100,000 naive CD8 cells five ways, and the researchers sequenced four portions. Findings and caveats of the study: More than 97% of effector molecules, versus under 1% of naive-cell molecules, belonged to clones above 20 RNA copies. Because of identical TCR molecules sharing a barcode, sizes of highly expanded clones could be underestimated.

MiXCR, run by TCRdb on the PCR reads, gives a single entry per CDR3 protein. Of approximately 630,000 distinct CDR3 sequences listed, over 25% are singletons. Construction of naive CD8 libraries employed about 20,000 to 1,100,000 sorted cells together with 10%, 30% or 50% RNA. This clonotype was detected ten times or more. The target antigen is unknown. The germline V gene has CDR1 DFQATT and CDR2 SNEGSKA (reference sequence). The length of the CDR3 is 15 residues. With 3 bases clipped from V and 5 bases from J, the junction kept 6 bases outside the gene matches. The source material was naive CD8+ T cells from blood, with Jurkat cell RNA spiked in. Specified subset: FACS-sorted CD8+CD4-CCR7+CD45RA+ naive T cells. The TCR originated in a human donor in good health. Some libraries in this study had Jurkat cell RNA spiked in. The chain carries TRBV20-1 and TRBJ2-2; TRBD2 aligns across 10 bases. CDR3 protein: CSASDSGRPTGELFF. The CDR3, as DNA: TGCAGTGCTAGTGATAGCGGGAGGCCGACCGGGGAGCTGTTTTTT.